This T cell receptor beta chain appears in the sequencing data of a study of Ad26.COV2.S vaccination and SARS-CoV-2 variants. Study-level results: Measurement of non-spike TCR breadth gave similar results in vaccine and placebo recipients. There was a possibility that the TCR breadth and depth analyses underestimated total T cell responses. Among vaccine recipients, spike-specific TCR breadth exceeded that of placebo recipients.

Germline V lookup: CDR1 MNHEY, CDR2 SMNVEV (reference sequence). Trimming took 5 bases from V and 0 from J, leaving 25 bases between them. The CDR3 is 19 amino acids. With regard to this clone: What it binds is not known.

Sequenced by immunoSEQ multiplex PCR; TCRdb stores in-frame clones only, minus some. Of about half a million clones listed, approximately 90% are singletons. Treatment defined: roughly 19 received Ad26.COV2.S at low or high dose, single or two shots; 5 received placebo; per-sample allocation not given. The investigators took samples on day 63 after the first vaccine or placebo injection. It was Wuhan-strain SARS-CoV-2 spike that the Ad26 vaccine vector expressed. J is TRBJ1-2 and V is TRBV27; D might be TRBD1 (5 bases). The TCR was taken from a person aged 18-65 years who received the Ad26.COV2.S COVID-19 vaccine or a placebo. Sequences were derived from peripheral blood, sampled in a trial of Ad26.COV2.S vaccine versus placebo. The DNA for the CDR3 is TGTGCCAGCAGTCGAACGAAGTACCGGGACGTAATCTCTAACTATGGCTACACCTTC. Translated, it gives CASSRTKYRDVISNYGYTF.